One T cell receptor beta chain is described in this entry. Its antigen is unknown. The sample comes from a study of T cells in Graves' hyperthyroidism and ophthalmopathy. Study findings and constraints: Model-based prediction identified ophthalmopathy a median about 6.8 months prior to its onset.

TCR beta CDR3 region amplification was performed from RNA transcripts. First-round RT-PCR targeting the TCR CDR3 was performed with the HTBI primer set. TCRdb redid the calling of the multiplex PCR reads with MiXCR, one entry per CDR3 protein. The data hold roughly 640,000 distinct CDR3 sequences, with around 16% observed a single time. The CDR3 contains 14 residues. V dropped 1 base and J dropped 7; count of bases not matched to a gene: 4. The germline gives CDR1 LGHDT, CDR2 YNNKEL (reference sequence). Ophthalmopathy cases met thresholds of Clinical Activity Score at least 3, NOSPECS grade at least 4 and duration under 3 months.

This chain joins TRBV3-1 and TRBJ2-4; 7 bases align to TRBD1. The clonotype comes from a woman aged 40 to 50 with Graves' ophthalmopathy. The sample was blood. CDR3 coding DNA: TGTGCCAGCAGCCAAGGGGGCAGGGGGAACATTCAGTACTTC. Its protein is CASSQGGRGNIQYF.